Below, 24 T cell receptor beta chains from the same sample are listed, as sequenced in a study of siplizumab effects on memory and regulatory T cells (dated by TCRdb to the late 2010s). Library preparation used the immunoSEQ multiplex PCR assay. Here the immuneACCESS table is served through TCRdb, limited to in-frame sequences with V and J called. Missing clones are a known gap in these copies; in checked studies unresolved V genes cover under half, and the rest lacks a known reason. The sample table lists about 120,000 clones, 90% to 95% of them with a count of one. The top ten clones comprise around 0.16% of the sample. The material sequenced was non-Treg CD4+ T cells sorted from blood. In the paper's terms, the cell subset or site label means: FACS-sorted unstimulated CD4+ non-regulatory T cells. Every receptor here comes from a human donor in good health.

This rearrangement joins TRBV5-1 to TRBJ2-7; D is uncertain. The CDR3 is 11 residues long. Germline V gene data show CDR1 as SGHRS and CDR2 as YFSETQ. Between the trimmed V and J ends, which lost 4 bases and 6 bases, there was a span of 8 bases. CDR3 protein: CASSPPPEQYF. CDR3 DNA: TGCGCCAGCAGCCCTCCGCCCGAGCAGTACTTC.

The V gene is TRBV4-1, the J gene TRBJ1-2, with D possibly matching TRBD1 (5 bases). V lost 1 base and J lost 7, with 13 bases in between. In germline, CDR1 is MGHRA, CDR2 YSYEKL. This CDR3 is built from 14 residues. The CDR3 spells CASSQAGAVGGYTF. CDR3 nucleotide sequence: TGCGCCAGCAGCCAAGCTGGGGCTGTCGGTGGCTACACCTTC.

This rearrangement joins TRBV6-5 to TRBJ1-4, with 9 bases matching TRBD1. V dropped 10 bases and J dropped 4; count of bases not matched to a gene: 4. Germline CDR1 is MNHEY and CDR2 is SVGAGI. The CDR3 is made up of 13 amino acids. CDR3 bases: TGTGCCACCAGGGACAGGGATAATGAAAAACTGTTTTTT. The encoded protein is CATRDRDNEKLFF.

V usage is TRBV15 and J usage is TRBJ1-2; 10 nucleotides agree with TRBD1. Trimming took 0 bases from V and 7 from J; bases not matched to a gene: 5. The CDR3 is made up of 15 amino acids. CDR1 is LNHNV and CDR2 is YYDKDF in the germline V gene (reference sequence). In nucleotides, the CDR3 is TGTGCCACCAGCAGAGACCGGGACAGGGGAGGTGGCTACACCTTC. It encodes CATSRDRDRGGGYTF.

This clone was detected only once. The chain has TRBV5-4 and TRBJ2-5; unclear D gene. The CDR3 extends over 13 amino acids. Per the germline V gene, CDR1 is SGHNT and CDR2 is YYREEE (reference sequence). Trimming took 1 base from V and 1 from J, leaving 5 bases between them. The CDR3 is CASSLSAQETQYF. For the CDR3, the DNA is TGTGCCAGCAGCTTGTCGGCCCAAGAGACCCAGTACTTC.

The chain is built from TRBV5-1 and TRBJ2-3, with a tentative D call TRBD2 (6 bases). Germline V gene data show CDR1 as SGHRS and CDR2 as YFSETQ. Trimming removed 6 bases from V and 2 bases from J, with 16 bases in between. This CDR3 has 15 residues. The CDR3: CASKQLAAPTDTQYF. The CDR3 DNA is TGCGCCAGCAAACAATTAGCGGCCCCCACAGATACGCAGTATTTT.

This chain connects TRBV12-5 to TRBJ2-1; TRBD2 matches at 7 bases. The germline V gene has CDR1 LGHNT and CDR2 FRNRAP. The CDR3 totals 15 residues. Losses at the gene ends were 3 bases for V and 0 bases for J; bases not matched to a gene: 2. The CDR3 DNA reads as TGTGCTAGTGGTTTAGGCGGGAGCTCCTACAATGAGCAGTTCTTC. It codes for CASGLGGSSYNEQFF.

This CDR3 reads CASSVAGANYGYTF. The CDR3 DNA reads as TGTGCCAGCAGCGTAGCCGGAGCTAACTATGGCTACACCTTC. This chain joins TRBV9 and TRBJ1-2, with D hard to call. V was clipped by 0 bases and J by 0 bases, with 6 bases between them. CDR1 and CDR2 (germline): SGDLS, YYNGEE. This CDR3 is built from 14 residues.

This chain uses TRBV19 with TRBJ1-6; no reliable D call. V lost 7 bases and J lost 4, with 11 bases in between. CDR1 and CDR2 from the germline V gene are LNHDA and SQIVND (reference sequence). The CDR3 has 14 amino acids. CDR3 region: CASNSEGYNSPLHF. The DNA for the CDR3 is TGTGCCAGTAATAGCGAGGGTTATAATTCACCCCTCCACTTT.

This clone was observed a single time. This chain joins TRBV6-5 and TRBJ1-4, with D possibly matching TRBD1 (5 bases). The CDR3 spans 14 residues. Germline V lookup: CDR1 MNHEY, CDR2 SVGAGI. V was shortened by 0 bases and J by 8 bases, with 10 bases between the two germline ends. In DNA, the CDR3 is TGTGCCAGCAGTTACTCGAACGGGGGAGAAAAACTGTTTTTT. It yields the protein CASSYSNGGEKLFF.

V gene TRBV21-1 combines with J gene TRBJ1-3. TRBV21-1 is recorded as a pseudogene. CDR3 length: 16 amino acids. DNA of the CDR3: TGTGCCAGCAGCGGGGGGGAGGAAAGCTCTGGAAACACCATATATTTT. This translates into CASSGGEESSGNTIYF.

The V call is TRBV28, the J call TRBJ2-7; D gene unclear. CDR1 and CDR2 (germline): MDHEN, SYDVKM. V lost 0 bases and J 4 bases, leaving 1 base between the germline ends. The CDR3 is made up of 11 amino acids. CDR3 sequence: CASSLWYEQYF. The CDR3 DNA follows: TGTGCCAGCAGTTTATGGTACGAGCAGTACTTC.

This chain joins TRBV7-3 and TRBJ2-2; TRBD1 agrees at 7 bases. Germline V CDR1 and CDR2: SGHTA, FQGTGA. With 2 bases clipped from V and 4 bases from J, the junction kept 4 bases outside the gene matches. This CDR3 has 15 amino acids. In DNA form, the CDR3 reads TGTGCCAGCAGCTTATCACAGGGGATCACCGGGGAGCTGTTTTTT. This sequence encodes CASSLSQGITGELFF.

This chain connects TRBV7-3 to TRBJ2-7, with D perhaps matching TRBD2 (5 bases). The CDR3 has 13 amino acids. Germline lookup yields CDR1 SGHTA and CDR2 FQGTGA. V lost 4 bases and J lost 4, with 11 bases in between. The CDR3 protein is CASSSIPGYEQYF. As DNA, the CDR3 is TGTGCCAGCAGCTCAATTCCGGGATACGAGCAGTACTTC.

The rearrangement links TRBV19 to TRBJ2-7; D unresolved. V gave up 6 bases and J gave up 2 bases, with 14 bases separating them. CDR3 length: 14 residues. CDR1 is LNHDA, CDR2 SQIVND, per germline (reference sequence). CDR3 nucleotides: TGTGCCAGTAGGAAAGGTCTCGCGGCCTACGAGCAGTACTTC. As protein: CASRKGLAAYEQYF.

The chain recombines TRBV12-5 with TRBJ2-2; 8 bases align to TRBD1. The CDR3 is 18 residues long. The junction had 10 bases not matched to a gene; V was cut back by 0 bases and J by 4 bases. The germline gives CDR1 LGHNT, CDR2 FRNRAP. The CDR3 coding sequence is TGTGCTAGTGGTTTGGTTTTGTCCGGGACAGGAAGCACCGGGGAGCTGTTTTTT. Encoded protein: CASGLVLSGTGSTGELFF.

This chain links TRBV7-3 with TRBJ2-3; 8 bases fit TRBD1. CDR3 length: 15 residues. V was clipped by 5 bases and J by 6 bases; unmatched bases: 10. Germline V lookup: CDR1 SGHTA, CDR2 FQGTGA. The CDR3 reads CASSRQSTGGDTQYF. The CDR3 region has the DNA TGTGCCAGCAGCAGACAGAGTACAGGGGGGGATACGCAGTATTTT. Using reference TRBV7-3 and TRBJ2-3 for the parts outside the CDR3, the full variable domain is GAGVSQTPSNKVTEKGKYVELRCDPISGHTALYWYRQSLGQGPEFLIYFQGTGAADDSGLPNDRFFAVRPEGSVSTLKIQRTERGDSAVYLCASSRQSTGGDTQYFGPGTRLTVL.

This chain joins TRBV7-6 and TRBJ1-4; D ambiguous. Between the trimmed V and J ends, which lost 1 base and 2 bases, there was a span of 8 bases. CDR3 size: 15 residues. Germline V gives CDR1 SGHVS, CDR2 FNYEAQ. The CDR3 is CASSLGPATNEKLFF. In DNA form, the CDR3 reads TGTGCCAGCAGCTTAGGGCCGGCTACTAATGAAAAACTGTTTTTT.

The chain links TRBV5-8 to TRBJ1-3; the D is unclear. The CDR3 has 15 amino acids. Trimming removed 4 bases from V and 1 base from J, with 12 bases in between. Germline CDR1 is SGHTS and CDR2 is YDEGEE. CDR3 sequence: CASSLRQSSGNTIYF. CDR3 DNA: TGTGCCAGCAGCCTCCGACAATCGTCTGGAAACACCATATATTTT.

CDR3 in amino acids: CASEPDRGHEQYF. CDR3 sequence (DNA): TGTGCCAGCGAACCGGACAGGGGACACGAGCAGTACTTC. The chain is built from TRBV19 and TRBJ2-7, with 9 bases that match TRBD1. Germline assignment: CDR1 LNHDA and CDR2 SQIVND (reference sequence). J was trimmed by 5 bases and V by 9 bases; bases with no gene match: 8. CDR3 size: 13 residues.

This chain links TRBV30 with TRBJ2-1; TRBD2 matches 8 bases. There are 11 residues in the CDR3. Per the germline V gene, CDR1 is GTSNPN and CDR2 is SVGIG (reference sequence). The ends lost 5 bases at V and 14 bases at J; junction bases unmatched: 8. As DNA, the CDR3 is TGTGCCTGGCAGAGCGGGGGCCGTGAGTTCTTC. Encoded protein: CAWQSGGREFF.

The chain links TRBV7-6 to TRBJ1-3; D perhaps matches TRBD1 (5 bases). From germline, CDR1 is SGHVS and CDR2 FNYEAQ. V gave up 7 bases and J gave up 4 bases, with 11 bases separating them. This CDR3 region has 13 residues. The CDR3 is CASTTRDGNTIYF. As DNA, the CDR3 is TGTGCCAGCACCACCCGGGACGGAAACACCATATATTTT.

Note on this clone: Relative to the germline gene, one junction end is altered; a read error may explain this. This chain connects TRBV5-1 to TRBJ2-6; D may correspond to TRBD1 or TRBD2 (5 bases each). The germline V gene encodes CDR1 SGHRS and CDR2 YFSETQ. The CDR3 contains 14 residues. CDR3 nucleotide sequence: TGCGCCAGCAGCTCTAGCTCTGGGGCCAACGCCCTGACTTTC. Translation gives CASSSSSGANALTF.

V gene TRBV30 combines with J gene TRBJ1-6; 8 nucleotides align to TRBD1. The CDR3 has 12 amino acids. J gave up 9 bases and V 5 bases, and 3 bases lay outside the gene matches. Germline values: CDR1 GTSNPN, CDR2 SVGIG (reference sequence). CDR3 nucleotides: TGTGCCTGGGGACAGGGTGTTTCACCCCTCCACTTT. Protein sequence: CAWGQGVSPLHF.